Sequencing of this T cell receptor beta chain was carried out in a study of T-cell reconstitution after alpha-beta-depleted transplantation in children. Study outcomes and limitations: About two months after transplant, alpha-beta T cells reportedly came from several hundred expanded graft clones. Some patients' high day-60 TCRbeta diversity was traced to surviving recipient T cells and thymic progenitors.

With regard to this clonotype: What it binds is unknown. Just one base apart from a much larger clone, this may be a read error.

Unique molecular identifiers featured in how the TCRbeta library was prepared. MiXCR, run by TCRdb on the PCR reads, gives a single entry per CDR3 protein. Of 670,000 or so distinct CDR3 sequences in the sample, roughly 14% were seen once. Germline loops: CDR1 SGHRS, CDR2 YFSETQ. CDR3 length: 17 amino acids. The chain joins TRBV5-1 to TRBJ2-3; 7 bases fit TRBD2. The source material was PBMCs, sampled before TCRalphabeta/CD19-depleted stem cell transplant. This TCR derives from a girl aged 2 to 9 with congenital amegakaryocytic thrombocytopenia, due to receive a stem cell transplant. The CDR3 DNA sequence: TGCGCCAGCAGCTTGGAGGACCGACTAGCTGCAGCAGAAACGCAGTATTTT. Amino acid sequence: CASSLEDRLAAAETQYF.